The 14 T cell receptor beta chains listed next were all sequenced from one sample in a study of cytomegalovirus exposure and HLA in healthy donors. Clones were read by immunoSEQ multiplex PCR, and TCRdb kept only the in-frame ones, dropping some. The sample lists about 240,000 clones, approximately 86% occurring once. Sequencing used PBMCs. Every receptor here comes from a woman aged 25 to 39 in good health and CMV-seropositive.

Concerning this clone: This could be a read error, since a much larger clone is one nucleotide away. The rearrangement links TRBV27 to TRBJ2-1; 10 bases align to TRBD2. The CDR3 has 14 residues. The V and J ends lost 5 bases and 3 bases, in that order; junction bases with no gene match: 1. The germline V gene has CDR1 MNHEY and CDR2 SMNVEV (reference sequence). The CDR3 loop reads CASSRTSGYNEQFF. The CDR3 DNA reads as TGTGCCAGCAGTCGGACTAGCGGCTACAATGAGCAGTTCTTC.

CDR3 amino acids: CASSLFTGSYEQYF. CDR3 bases: TGTGCCAGCAGTTTATTTACAGGGAGCTACGAGCAGTACTTC. This chain joins TRBV28 and TRBJ2-7; tentatively, D is TRBD1 (6 bases). Germline lookup yields CDR1 MDHEN and CDR2 SYDVKM. The CDR3 loop spans 14 amino acids. The germline V and J ends were trimmed by 1 base and 3 bases, with 10 bases remaining between them. Supplemented by reference TRBV28 and TRBJ2-7, the full variable domain reads DVKVTQSSRYLVKRTGEKVFLECVQDMDHENMFWYRQDPGLGLRLIYFSYDVKMKEKGDIPEGYSVSREKKERFSLILESASTNQTSMYLCASSLFTGSYEQYFGPGTRLTVT.

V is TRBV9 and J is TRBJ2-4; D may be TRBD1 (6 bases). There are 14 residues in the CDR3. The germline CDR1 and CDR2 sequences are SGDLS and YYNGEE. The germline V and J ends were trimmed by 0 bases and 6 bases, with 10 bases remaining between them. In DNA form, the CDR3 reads TGTGCCAGCAGCGTAGAAGGACAGCCAAACATTCAGTACTTC. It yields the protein CASSVEGQPNIQYF.

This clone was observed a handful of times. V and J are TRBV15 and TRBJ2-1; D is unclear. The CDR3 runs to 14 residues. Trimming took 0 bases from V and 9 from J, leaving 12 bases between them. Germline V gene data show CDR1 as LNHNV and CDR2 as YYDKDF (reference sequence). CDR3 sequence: CATSRDKESGEQFF. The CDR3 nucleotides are TGTGCCACCAGCAGAGATAAAGAATCCGGTGAGCAGTTCTTC.

CDR3 protein: CATSRQVTHEQYF. The CDR3 nucleotides read TGTGCCACCAGCAGACAGGTAACCCACGAGCAGTACTTC. The genes are TRBV15 and TRBJ2-7; no reliable D call. Trimming took off 2 bases at V and 5 bases at J, with 10 bases between the two ends. The CDR3 has 13 residues. Germline V gene sequence: CDR1 LNHNV, CDR2 YYDKDF (reference sequence).

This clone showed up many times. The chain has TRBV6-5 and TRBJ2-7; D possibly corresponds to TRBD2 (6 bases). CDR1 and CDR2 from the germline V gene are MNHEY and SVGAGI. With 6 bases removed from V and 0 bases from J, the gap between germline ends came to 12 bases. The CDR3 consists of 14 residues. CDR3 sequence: CASRKRDFSYEQYF. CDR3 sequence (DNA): TGTGCCAGCAGAAAACGGGACTTCTCCTACGAGCAGTACTTC.

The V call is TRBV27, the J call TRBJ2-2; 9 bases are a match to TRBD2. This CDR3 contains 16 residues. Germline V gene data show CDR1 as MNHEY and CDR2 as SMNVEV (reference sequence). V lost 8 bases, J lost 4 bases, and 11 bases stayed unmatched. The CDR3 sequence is CASLTLAGLITGELFF. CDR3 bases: TGTGCCAGCCTCACCCTAGCGGGACTTATCACCGGGGAGCTGTTTTTT.

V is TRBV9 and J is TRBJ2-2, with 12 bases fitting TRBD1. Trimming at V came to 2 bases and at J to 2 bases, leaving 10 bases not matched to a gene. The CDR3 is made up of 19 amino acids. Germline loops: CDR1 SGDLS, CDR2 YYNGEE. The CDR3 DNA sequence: TGTGCCAGCAGCGTGCCATCCCCGGGACAGGGGGCAAACACCGGGGAGCTGTTTTTT. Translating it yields CASSVPSPGQGANTGELFF.

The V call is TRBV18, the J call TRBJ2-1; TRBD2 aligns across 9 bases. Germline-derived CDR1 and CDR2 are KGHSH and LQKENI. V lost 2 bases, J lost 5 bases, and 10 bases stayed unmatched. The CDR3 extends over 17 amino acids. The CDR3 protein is CASSPNIAGGSNNEQFF. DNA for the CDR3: TGTGCCAGCTCACCAAATATTGCGGGAGGGTCAAACAATGAGCAGTTCTTC.

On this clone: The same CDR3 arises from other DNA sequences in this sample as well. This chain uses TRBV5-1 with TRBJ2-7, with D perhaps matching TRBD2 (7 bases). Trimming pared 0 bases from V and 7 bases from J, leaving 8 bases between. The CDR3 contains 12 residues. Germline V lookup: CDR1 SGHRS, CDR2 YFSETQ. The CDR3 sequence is CASSLEGGEQYF. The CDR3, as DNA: TGCGCCAGCAGCTTGGAGGGGGGGGAGCAGTACTTC.

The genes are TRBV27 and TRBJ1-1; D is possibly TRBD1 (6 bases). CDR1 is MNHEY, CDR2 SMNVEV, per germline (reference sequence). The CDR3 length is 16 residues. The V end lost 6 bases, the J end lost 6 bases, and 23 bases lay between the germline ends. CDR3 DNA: TGTGCCAGCAGACCCCCGTCCCCCGGACAGTTCCCTGAAGCTTTCTTT. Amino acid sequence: CASRPPSPGQFPEAFF.

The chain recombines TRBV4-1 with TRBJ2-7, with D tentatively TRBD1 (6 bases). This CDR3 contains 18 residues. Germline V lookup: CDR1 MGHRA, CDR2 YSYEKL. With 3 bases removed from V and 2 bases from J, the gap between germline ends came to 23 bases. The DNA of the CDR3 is TGCGCCAGCAGCCAGGAAACTCCAAACGACAGGTTCGCCTACGAGCAGTACTTC. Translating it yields CASSQETPNDRFAYEQYF.

The CDR3 sequence is CASSLGLAGGYEQYF. In nucleotides, the CDR3 is TGTGCCAGCAGCCTGGGACTAGCGGGAGGATACGAGCAGTACTTC. The rearrangement links TRBV11-2 to TRBJ2-7; the match to TRBD2 covers 15 bases. This CDR3 comprises 15 residues. V shed 5 bases, J shed 4 bases, and the junction held 3 bases outside the gene matches. In germline, CDR1 is SGHAT, CDR2 FQNNGV.

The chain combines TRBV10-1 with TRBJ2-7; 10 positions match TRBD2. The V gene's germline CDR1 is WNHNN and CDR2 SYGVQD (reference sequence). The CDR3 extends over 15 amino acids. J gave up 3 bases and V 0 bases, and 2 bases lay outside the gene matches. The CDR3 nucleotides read TGCGCCAGCAGTGAGTCTCTAGCGGGGGACTACGAGCAGTACTTC. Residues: CASSESLAGDYEQYF.